A single sample gave rise to the 21 T cell receptor beta chains below, sequenced in a study of blood T cell repertoires in COVID-19. Here immunoSEQ multiplex PCR was the method, and the copy in TCRdb shows in-frame clones only, minus some. The sample includes over 250,000 clones, approximately 86% seen only once; the top ten take 0.8% to 1%. The sequenced sample consisted of PBMCs or T cells enriched from blood (not recorded which). The receptors were sampled from a woman in her twenties or thirties who had recovered from COVID-19.

The chain carries TRBV18 and TRBJ2-7; the D gene is possibly TRBD1 (6 bases). CDR1 and CDR2 (germline): KGHSH, LQKENI. The CDR3 loop spans 16 amino acids. Trimming shortened V by 0 bases and J by 0 bases, and 12 bases separated the two germline ends. The CDR3 sequence is CASSPPKTGFSYEQYF. CDR3 in DNA: TGTGCCAGCTCACCACCCAAGACAGGTTTCTCCTACGAGCAGTACTTC.

This sequence joins TRBV6-6 and TRBJ1-4; D is uncertain. Germline CDR1 MNHNY, CDR2 SVGAGI (reference sequence). V gave up 4 bases and J gave up 7 bases, with 16 bases separating them. The CDR3 has 15 amino acids. DNA of the CDR3: TGTGCCAGCAGTTCTCCGGGATCGGTTGTTGAAAAACTGTTTTTT. Protein product: CASSSPGSVVEKLFF.

This clone was counted a few times. This sequence joins TRBV12-3 or TRBV12-4 and TRBJ1-6; no definite D call. The CDR3 length is 12 residues. V was clipped by 6 bases and J by 10 bases, with 10 bases between them. The CDR3 nucleotides read TGTGCCAGCAGCCCAAATTTGTCACCCCTCCACTTT. Protein product: CASSPNLSPLHF.

The chain carries TRBV18 and TRBJ1-6; D unresolved. This CDR3 comprises 14 residues. In germline, CDR1 is KGHSH, CDR2 LQKENI. Trimming stripped 2 bases from V and 8 bases from J, with 10 bases between. The CDR3 loop is CASSPMDTDSPLHF. For the CDR3, the DNA is TGTGCCAGCTCACCAATGGATACAGATTCACCCCTCCACTTT. The whole variable domain, filled in from reference TRBV18 and TRBJ1-6, reads NAGVMQNPRHLVRRRGQEARLRCSPMKGHSHVYWYRQLPEEGLKFMVYLQKENIIDESGMPKERFSAEFPKEGPSILRIQQVVRGDSAAYFCASSPMDTDSPLHFGNGTRLTVT.

This clone was counted between two and nine times. This chain links TRBV10-2 with TRBJ2-3; a possible D gene is TRBD2 (6 bases). The CDR3 runs 17 residues. Deletions cut 2 bases from V and 2 bases from J, with 17 bases between. Germline V gene data show CDR1 as WSHSY and CDR2 as SAAADI. The CDR3, as DNA: TGCGCCAGCAGTGAGGCGGGACTCCGACGGCACACAGATACGCAGTATTTT. This translates into CASSEAGLRRHTDTQYF.

Here the CDR3 reads CASSVTNRGRGYTF. The CDR3 DNA is TGTGCCAGTAGTGTAACAAACAGGGGACGAGGCTACACCTTC. The chain recombines TRBV19 with TRBJ1-2; 7 bases line up with TRBD1. V was clipped by 5 bases and J by 8 bases; unmatched bases: 11. The CDR3 consists of 14 residues. Germline CDR1 is LNHDA and CDR2 is SQIVND (reference sequence).

The chain employs TRBV5-1 and TRBJ2-7, with 10 bases identical to TRBD1. The CDR3 runs 14 residues. V dropped 7 bases and J dropped 4; count of bases not matched to a gene: 8. Germline V gives CDR1 SGHRS, CDR2 YFSETQ. CDR3 nucleotide sequence: TGCGCCAGCGCTTGGAGACAGGGGGCTTACGAGCAGTACTTC. Protein sequence: CASAWRQGAYEQYF.

The J gene is TRBJ2-1, the V gene TRBV3-1 (or the pseudogene TRBV3-2); 11 bases fit TRBD2. Germline values: CDR1 LGHDT, CDR2 YNNKEL (reference sequence). There are 17 residues in the CDR3. With V trimmed by 8 bases and J by 1 base, 10 bases remained unmatched. CDR3 residues: CASALAGGLQSYNEQFF. CDR3 nucleotide sequence: TGTGCCAGCGCCTTAGCGGGGGGGCTGCAGTCCTACAATGAGCAGTTCTTC.

The chain uses TRBV5-1 and TRBJ2-2; D is uncertain. The germline V gene encodes CDR1 SGHRS and CDR2 YFSETQ. Trimming cost V 2 bases and J 1 base, with 6 bases left between them. The CDR3 has 14 residues. CDR3 loop: CASSLTGNTGELFF. CDR3 nucleotide sequence: TGCGCCAGCAGCTTAACTGGGAACACCGGGGAGCTGTTTTTT.

This clone occurred many times. Other nucleotide sequences in the sample specify the same CDR3. This chain links TRBV7-2 with TRBJ1-6; 7 bases line up with TRBD1. The V segment lost 1 base and the J segment 2 bases; nucleotides outside the gene matches: 8. CDR3 length: 18 amino acids. Per the germline V gene, CDR1 is SGHTA and CDR2 is FQGNSA. CDR3 sequence: CASSLGSTGTAYNSPLHF. The CDR3 DNA reads TGTGCCAGCAGCTTAGGCTCGACAGGGACCGCCTATAATTCACCCCTCCACTTT.

This clone was recorded a few times. The rearrangement links TRBV4-1 to TRBJ2-5, with TRBD2 matching 7 bases. Germline trimming cut 5 bases from V and 7 bases from J; bases unmatched to any gene: 16. The CDR3 covers 16 residues. The germline CDR1 and CDR2 sequences are MGHRA and YSYEKL. CDR3 sequence: CASSTDALSGGVTQYF. The CDR3, as DNA: TGCGCCAGCAGCACAGACGCCTTATCGGGGGGAGTGACCCAGTACTTC.

The rearrangement joins TRBV12-3 or TRBV12-4 to TRBJ2-1; D ambiguous. The CDR3 runs to 13 residues. V was pared by 5 bases and J by 5 bases, with 10 bases between. DNA for the CDR3: TGTGCCAGCAGTGGGTACTACAACAATGAGCAGTTCTTC. It codes for CASSGYYNNEQFF.

The chain is built from TRBV21-1 and TRBJ1-1. TRBV21-1 counts as a pseudogene. The CDR3 has 15 amino acids. In nucleotides, the CDR3 is TGTGCCAGGCCAGAGAGGGGGGAGGGGTACACTGAAGCTTTCTTT. Its translation is CARPERGEGYTEAFF.

V usage is TRBV7-3 and J usage is TRBJ2-1; 11 bases are shared with TRBD2. In germline, CDR1 is SGHTA, CDR2 FQGTGA. CDR3 length: 15 residues. The ends lost 5 bases at V and 5 bases at J; junction bases unmatched: 5. The CDR3, as DNA: TGTGCCAGCAGCCTGACTAGCGGGACTCACAATGAGCAGTTCTTC. This translates into CASSLTSGTHNEQFF.

This chain connects TRBV10-3 to TRBJ2-5, with TRBD2 identical over 11 bases. Germline-derived CDR1 and CDR2 are ENHRY and SYGVKD. V lost 3 bases, J lost 4 bases, and 10 bases stayed unmatched. The CDR3 totals 17 residues. The CDR3 bases are TGTGCCATCAGTGACTTTAGTAGCGGGAGGGCCCCAGAGACCCAGTACTTC. Protein sequence: CAISDFSSGRAPETQYF.

J is TRBJ2-7 and V is TRBV9; unclear D gene. Germline CDR1 and CDR2: SGDLS and YYNGEE. The CDR3 is 13 residues long. Between the trimmed V and J ends, which lost 0 bases and 3 bases, there was a span of 7 bases. The CDR3 spells CASSVEPGYEQYF. The CDR3 DNA sequence: TGTGCCAGCAGCGTAGAGCCAGGCTACGAGCAGTACTTC.

The J gene is TRBJ1-5, the V gene TRBV28; TRBD1 is a possible D gene (6 bases). Germline V lookup: CDR1 MDHEN, CDR2 SYDVKM. This CDR3 region has 13 residues. The V and J ends lost 7 bases and 2 bases respectively, with 9 bases between them. The CDR3 DNA sequence: TGTGCCAGCACGCGACAGGGCAATCAGCCCCAGCATTTT. Translating it yields CASTRQGNQPQHF.

This rearrangement joins TRBV24-1 to TRBJ2-5, with 7 bases matching TRBD1. The CDR3 spans 16 residues. Germline V CDR1 and CDR2: KGHDR, SFDVKD. The ends lost 5 bases at V and 0 bases at J; junction bases unmatched: 8. CDR3 coding DNA: TGTGCCACCAGTGCAACCGGGACAGAGTACCAAGAGACCCAGTACTTC. It is translated as CATSATGTEYQETQYF.

This chain uses TRBV18 with TRBJ1-5; 7 bases are shared with TRBD1. Germline-derived CDR1 and CDR2 are KGHSH and LQKENI. J lost 2 bases, V lost 5 bases, and 3 bases had no gene match. The CDR3 consists of 14 residues. CDR3 nucleotide sequence: TGTGCCAGCTCAGGGGGACAGCGCAATCAGCCCCAGCATTTT. Its protein is CASSGGQRNQPQHF.

This sequence joins TRBV7-3 and TRBJ2-1, with 9 bases fitting TRBD1. This CDR3 contains 15 residues. J gave up 7 bases and V 5 bases, and 9 bases lay outside the gene matches. Germline loops: CDR1 SGHTA, CDR2 FQGTGA. CDR3 protein: CASSPGTGSKNEQFF. The CDR3 nucleotides read TGTGCCAGCAGCCCCGGGACAGGGAGTAAGAATGAGCAGTTCTTC. Full variable domain (remainder filled in from reference TRBV7-3 and TRBJ2-1): GAGVSQTPSNKVTEKGKYVELRCDPISGHTALYWYRQSLGQGPEFLIYFQGTGAADDSGLPNDRFFAVRPEGSVSTLKIQRTERGDSAVYLCASSPGTGSKNEQFFGPGTRLTVL.

This chain joins TRBV28 and TRBJ1-2; D is undetermined. Germline assignment: CDR1 MDHEN and CDR2 SYDVKM. This CDR3 comprises 15 residues. V was shortened by 4 bases and J by 10 bases, with 22 bases between the two germline ends. The chain's CDR3 is CASSSPRLAGWVYTF. DNA of the CDR3: TGTGCCAGCAGTTCCCCCAGGTTAGCGGGTTGGGTCTACACCTTC.